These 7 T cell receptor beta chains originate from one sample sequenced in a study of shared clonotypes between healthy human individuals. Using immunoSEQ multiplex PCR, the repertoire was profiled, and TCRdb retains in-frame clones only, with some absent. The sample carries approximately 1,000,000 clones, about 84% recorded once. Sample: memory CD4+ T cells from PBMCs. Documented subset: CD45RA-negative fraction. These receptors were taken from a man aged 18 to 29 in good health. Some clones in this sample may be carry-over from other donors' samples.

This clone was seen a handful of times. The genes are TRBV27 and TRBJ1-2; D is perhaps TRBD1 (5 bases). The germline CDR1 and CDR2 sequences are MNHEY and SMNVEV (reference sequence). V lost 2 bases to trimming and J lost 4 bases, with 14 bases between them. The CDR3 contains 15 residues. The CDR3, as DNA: TGTGCCAGCAGTTTAGCGCCCGGGGCGGGCTATGGCTACACCTTC. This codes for CASSLAPGAGYGYTF.

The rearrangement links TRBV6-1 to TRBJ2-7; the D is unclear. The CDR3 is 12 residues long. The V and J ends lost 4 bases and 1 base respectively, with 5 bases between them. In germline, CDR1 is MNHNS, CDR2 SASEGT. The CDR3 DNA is TGTGCCAGCAGTGTTATGTCCTACGAGCAGTACTTC. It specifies CASSVMSYEQYF.

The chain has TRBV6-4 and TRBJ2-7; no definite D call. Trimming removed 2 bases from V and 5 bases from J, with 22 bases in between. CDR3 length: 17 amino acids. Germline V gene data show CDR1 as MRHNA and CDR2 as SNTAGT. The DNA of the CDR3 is TGTGCCAGCAGTGACGACGCATGGAGTCAGACTTTAGACGAGCAGTACTTC. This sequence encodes CASSDDAWSQTLDEQYF.

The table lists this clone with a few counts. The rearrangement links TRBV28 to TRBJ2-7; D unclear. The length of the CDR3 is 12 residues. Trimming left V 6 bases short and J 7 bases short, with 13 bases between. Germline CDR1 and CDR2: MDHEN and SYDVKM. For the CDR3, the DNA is TGTGCCAGCAGAGGCCCGATGAGGGAGCAGTACTTC. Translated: CASRGPMREQYF.

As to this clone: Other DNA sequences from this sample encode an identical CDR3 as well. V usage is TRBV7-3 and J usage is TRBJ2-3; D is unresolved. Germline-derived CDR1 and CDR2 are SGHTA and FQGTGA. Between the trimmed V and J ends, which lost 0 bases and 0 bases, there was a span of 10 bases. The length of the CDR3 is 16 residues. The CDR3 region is CASSLTPNPSTDTQYF. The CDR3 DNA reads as TGTGCCAGCAGCTTAACACCGAACCCGAGCACAGATACGCAGTATTTT.

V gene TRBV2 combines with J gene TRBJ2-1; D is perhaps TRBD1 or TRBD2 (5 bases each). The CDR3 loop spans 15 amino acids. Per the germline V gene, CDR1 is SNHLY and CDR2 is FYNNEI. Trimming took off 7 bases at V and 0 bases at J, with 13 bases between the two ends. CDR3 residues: CASKVGGSSYNEQFF. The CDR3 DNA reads TGTGCCAGCAAGGTTGGGGGTAGCTCCTACAATGAGCAGTTCTTC.

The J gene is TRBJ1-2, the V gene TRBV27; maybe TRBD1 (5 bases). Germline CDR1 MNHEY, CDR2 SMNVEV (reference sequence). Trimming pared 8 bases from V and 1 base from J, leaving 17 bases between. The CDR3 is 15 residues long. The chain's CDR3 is CASSRGRTLNYGYTF. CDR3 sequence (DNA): TGTGCCAGCTCGAGGGGACGGACACTTAACTATGGCTACACCTTC.